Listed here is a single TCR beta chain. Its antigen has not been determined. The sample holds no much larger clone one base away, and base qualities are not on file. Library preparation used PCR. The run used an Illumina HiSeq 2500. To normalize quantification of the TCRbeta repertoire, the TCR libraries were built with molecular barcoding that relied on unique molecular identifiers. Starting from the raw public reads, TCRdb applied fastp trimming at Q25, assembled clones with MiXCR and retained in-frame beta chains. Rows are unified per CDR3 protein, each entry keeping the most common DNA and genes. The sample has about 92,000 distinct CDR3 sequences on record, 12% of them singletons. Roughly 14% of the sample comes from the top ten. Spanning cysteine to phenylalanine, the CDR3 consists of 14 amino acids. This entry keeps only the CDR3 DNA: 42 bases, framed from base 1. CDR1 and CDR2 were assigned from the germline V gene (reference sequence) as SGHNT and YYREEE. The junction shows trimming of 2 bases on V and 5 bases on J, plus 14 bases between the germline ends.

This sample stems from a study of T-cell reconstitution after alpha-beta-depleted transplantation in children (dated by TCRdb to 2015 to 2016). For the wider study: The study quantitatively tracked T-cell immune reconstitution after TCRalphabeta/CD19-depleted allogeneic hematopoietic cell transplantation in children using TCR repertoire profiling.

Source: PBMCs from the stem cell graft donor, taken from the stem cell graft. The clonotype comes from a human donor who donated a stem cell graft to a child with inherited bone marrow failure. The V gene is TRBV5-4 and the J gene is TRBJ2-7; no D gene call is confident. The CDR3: CASSFGVKRDEQYF. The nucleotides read TGTGCCAGCAGCTTTGGGGTGAAGCGTGACGAGCAGTACTTC.